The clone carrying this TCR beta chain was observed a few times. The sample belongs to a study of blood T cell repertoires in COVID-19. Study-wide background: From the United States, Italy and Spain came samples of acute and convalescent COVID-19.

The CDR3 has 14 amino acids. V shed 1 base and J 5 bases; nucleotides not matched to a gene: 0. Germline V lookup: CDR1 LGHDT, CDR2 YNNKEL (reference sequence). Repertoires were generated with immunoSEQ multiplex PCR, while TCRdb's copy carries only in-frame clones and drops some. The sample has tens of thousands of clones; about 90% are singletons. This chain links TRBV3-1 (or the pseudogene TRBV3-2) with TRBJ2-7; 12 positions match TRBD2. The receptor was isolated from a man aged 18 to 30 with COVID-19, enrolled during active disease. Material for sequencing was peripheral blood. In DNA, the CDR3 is TGTGCCAGCAGCCAAGGACTAGCGGGAGACGAGCAGTACTTC. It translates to CASSQGLAGDEQYF.